The clone carrying this T cell receptor beta chain was seen at least ten times. No antigen is known for it. At one end the junction does not follow the germline gene, possibly because of a read error. The data stem from a study of T cells in Graves' hyperthyroidism and ophthalmopathy. Study-wide context: Peripheral blood was collected at initial diagnosis, before any treatment. Regarding the study as a whole: Model predictions of ophthalmopathy came a median around 7.1 months before onset. Most thyroid-expanded clonotypes above 0.001 were also found in blood.

The V gene's germline CDR1 is WNHNN and CDR2 SYGVQD (reference sequence). CDR3 length: 13 amino acids. RNA transcripts gave rise to amplified TCR beta CDR3 regions. The HTBI primer set served for first-round RT-PCR of the TCR CDR3. TCRdb re-analysed the multiplex PCR reads in MiXCR, keeping a single row per CDR3 protein. The sample gives about 350,000 distinct CDR3 sequences, roughly 13% of which show up once; 20% to 25% is in the top ten. No ophthalmopathy progression within 18 months constituted stable Graves' hyperthyroidism. The chain recombines TRBV10-1 with TRBJ1-5; possible D gene TRBD1, 5 bases. The TCR was taken from a woman aged 25-40 years with Graves' hyperthyroidism. Sequencing was performed on blood. In DNA, the CDR3 is TGCGCCAGCAGTGGATTGACAGATCAGCCTCAGCATTTT. Protein product: CASSGLTDQPQHF.